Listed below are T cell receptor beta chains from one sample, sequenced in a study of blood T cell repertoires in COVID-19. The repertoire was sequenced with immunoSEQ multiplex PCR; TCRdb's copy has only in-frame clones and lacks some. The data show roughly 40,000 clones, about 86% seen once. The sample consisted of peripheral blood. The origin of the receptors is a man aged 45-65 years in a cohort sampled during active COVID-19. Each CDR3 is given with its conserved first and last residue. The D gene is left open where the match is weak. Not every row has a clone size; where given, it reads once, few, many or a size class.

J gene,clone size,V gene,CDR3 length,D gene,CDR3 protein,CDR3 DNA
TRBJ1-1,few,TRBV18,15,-,CASSPAEGSDTEAFF,TGTGCCAGCTCACCAGCGGAGGGGTCGGACACTGAAGCTTTCTTT
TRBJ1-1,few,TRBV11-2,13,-,CASRVTGVGEAFF,TGTGCCAGTCGTGTCACGGGGGTGGGTGAAGCTTTCTTT
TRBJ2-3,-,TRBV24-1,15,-,CATSDVGADIDTQYF,TGTGCCACCAGTGATGTGGGGGCTGACATAGATACGCAGTATTTT
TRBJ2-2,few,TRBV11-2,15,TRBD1,CASSFGTGSTGELFF,TGTGCCAGCAGCTTTGGGACAGGGTCGACCGGGGAGCTGTTTTTT
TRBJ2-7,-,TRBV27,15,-,CASSPLGGPPYEQYF,TGTGCCAGCAGCCCCCTCGGGGGTCCCCCCTACGAGCAGTACTTC
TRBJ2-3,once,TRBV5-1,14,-,CASSFWGLTDTQYF,TGCGCCAGCAGTTTTTGGGGGCTCACAGATACGCAGTATTTT
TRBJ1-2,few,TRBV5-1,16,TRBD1,CASSFVQGGFDYGYTF,TGCGCCAGCAGCTTCGTCCAGGGGGGATTCGACTATGGCTACACCTTC
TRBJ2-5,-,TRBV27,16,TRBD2,CASSLGLAGVGETQYF,TGTGCCAGCAGTCTGGGACTAGCGGGAGTAGGAGAGACCCAGTACTTC
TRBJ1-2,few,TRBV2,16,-,CASSTEILQTNYGYTF,TGTGCCAGCAGTACGGAGATTTTGCAGACTAACTATGGCTACACCTTC
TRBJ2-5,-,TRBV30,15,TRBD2,CAWSGTSGGPGTQYF,TGTGCCTGGAGTGGTACTAGCGGGGGGCCGGGGACCCAGTACTTC
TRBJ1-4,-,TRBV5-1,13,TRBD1,CASRGTGNEKLFF,TGCGCCAGCAGGGGGACAGGGAATGAAAAACTGTTTTTT
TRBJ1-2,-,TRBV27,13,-,CASSFGHGYGYTF,TGTGCCAGCAGTTTCGGACACGGCTATGGCTACACCTTC
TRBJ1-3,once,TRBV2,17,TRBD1,CASSTRDRTTSGNTIYF,TGTGCCAGCAGCACCAGGGACAGGACCACCTCTGGAAACACCATATATTTT
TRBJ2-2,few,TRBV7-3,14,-,CASSLNGNTGELFF,TGTGCCAGCAGCTTAAACGGGAACACCGGGGAGCTGTTTTTT
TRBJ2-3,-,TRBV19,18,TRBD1,CASSILTGAFASTDTQYF,TGTGCCAGTAGTATATTGACAGGGGCTTTTGCTAGCACAGATACGCAGTATTTT
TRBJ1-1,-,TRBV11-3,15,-,CASSRLQGKNTEAFF,TGTGCCAGCAGTCGTCTCCAGGGGAAGAACACTGAAGCTTTCTTT
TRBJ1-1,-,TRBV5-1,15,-,CASSPAGQHRTEAFF,TGCGCCAGCAGCCCGGCCGGACAGCACAGGACTGAAGCTTTCTTT
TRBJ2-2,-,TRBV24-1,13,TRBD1,CATRGRQGGELFF,TGTGCCACCAGGGGAAGACAGGGCGGGGAGCTGTTTTTT
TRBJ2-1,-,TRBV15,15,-,CATSREREGAIEQFF,TGTGCCACCAGCAGAGAGCGGGAAGGGGCGATTGAGCAGTTCTTC
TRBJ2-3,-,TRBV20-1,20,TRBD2,CSASKPEVGTSGRPSDTQYF,TGCAGTGCTAGTAAACCGGAAGTAGGGACTAGCGGGAGGCCTTCAGATACGCAGTATTTT
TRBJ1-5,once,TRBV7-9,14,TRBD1,CASSLGQGYQPQHF,TGTGCCAGCAGCTTAGGACAGGGCTATCAGCCCCAGCATTTT
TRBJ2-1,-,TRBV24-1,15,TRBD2,CATSDERGANNEQFF,TGTGCCACCAGTGATGAGCGGGGGGCCAACAATGAGCAGTTCTTC
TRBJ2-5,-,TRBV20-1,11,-,CSARVSGTQYF,TGCAGTGCTAGGGTCTCGGGGACCCAGTACTTC
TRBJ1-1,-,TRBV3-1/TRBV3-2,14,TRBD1,CASSQGDRLRSAFF,TGTGCCAGCAGCCAAGGGGACAGGCTACGCTCGGCTTTCTTT
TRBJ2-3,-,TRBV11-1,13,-,CASSLRGTDTQYF,TGTGCCAGCAGCCTCAGGGGCACAGATACGCAGTATTTT
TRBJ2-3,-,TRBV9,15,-,CASSVAGGSTDTQYF,TGTGCCAGCAGCGTAGCCGGGGGAAGCACAGATACGCAGTATTTT
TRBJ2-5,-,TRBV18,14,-,CASSPPARGETQYF,TGTGCCAGCTCACCCCCCGCTAGGGGAGAGACCCAGTACTTC
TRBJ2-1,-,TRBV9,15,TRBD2,CASSASGTRGDEQFF,TGTGCCAGCAGCGCCTCCGGGACTAGAGGGGATGAGCAGTTCTTC
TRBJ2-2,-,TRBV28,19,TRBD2,CASSLGGLAGGPFAGELFF,TGTGCCAGCAGTTTGGGGGGACTAGCGGGAGGGCCCTTTGCCGGGGAGCTGTTTTTT
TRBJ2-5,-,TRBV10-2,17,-,CASSESISEDIEETQYF,TGCGCCAGCAGTGAGTCAATAAGCGAGGACATTGAAGAGACCCAGTACTTC
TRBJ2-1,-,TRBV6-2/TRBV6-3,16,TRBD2,CASSYSGGGIYNEQFF,TGTGCCAGCAGTTACTCCGGCGGGGGGATCTACAATGAGCAGTTCTTC
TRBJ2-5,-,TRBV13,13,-,CASSLTPRETQYF,TGTGCCAGCAGCTTAACCCCGCGAGAGACCCAGTACTTC
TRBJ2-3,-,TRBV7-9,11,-,CASISADTQYF,TGTGCCAGCATCTCTGCAGATACGCAGTATTTT
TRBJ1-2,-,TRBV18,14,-,CASSPPRPQDGYTF,TGTGCCAGCTCACCACCGAGGCCCCAAGACGGCTACACCTTC
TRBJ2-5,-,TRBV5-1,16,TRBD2,CASSLNSGGLQETQYF,TGCGCCAGCAGCTTGAATAGCGGGGGACTCCAAGAGACCCAGTACTTC
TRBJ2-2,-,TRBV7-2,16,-,CASSPRAGGRTGELFF,TGTGCCAGCAGCCCCCGTGCTGGGGGCCGGACCGGGGAGCTGTTTTTT
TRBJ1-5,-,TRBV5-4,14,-,CASIETRDIQPQHF,TGTGCCAGCATCGAAACCAGGGATATTCAGCCCCAGCATTTT
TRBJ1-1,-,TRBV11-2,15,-,CASSLDSRPNTEAFF,TGTGCCAGCAGCTTAGATAGTCGTCCGAACACTGAAGCTTTCTTT
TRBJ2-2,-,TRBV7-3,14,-,CASSPNPRAGELFF,TGTGCCAGCAGCCCAAACCCCAGGGCCGGGGAGCTGTTTTTT
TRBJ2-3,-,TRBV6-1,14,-,CASSERTSTDTQYF,TGTGCCAGCAGTGAGCGGACTAGCACAGATACGCAGTATTTT
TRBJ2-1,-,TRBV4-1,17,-,CASRGFSGLSSYNEQFF,TGCGCCAGCAGAGGCTTTAGCGGTTTAAGCTCCTACAATGAGCAGTTCTTC
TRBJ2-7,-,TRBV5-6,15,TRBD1,CASIPRTGISYEQYF,TGTGCCAGCATCCCTCGGACAGGGATCTCCTACGAGCAGTACTTC
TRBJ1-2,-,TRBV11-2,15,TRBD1,CASSLTGAANYGYTF,TGTGCCAGCAGCCTAACAGGGGCTGCTAACTATGGCTACACCTTC
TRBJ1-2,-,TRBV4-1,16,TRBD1,CASSQGGGRAIYGYTF,TGCGCCAGCAGCCAAGGAGGGGGCAGGGCAATCTATGGCTACACCTTC
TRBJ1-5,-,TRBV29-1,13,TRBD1,CSVRQGAGQPQHF,TGCAGCGTGCGACAGGGGGCCGGTCAGCCCCAGCATTTT
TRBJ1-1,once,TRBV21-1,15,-,CASKWQGAEGTEAFF,TGTGCCAGCAAGTGGCAGGGGGCGGAAGGTACTGAAGCTTTCTTT
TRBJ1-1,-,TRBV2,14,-,CASSLLLPGGGAFF,TGTGCCAGCAGTCTTTTATTGCCCGGGGGGGGAGCTTTCTTT
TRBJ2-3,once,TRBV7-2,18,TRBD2,CASSLWLEGGRVADTQYF,TGTGCCAGCAGCTTATGGCTTGAGGGCGGGAGGGTCGCAGATACGCAGTATTTT
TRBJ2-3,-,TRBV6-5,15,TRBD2,CATEVAGSRGDTQYF,TGTGCCACCGAAGTAGCGGGATCAAGGGGAGATACGCAGTATTTT
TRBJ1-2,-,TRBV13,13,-,CASSSRGMSDYTF,TGTGCCAGCAGTTCCAGGGGTATGTCTGACTACACCTTC
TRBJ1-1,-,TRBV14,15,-,CASRWESIRATEAFF,TGTGCCAGCAGGTGGGAGAGTATAAGGGCGACTGAAGCTTTCTTT